The next 29 T cell receptor beta chains were all read from a single sample in a study of siplizumab effects on memory and regulatory T cells (dated by TCRdb to the late 2010s). The method was the immunoSEQ multiplex PCR assay. The source is immuneACCESS, and TCRdb retained only in-frame sequences with V and J called. Part of the clones is not carried over; for the studies checked, unresolved V genes explain less than half of this, and the remainder is unexplained. The sample table lists 45,000 to 50,000 clones, about 90% of them with a count of one. The ten most abundant clones make up under 0.35% of the sample. Sequenced input: naive CD8+ T cells sorted from blood. The cell subset or site label for this specimen denotes: unstimulated naive T cells. The receptors here all came from a human donor in good health.

The chain combines TRBV11-2 with TRBJ2-3; D not resolved. Germline CDR1 and CDR2: SGHAT and FQNNGV. This CDR3 has 13 residues. The ends were cut back, 4 bases at V and 5 bases at J, with 10 bases in the middle. The CDR3 DNA follows: TGTGCCAGCAGCTCGTCTAAAGGAGATACGCAGTATTTT. It codes for CASSSSKGDTQYF. The full variable domain, its missing parts supplied by reference TRBV11-2 and TRBJ2-3, is EAGVAQSPRYKIIEKRQSVAFWCNPISGHATLYWYQQILGQGPKLLIQFQNNGVVDDSQLPKDRFSAERLKGVDSTLKIQPAKLEDSAVYLCASSSSKGDTQYFGPGTRLTVL.

The rearrangement links TRBV27 to TRBJ1-1, with D perhaps TRBD1 (5 bases). Germline V CDR1 and CDR2: MNHEY, SMNVEV (reference sequence). This CDR3 contains 14 residues. The ends were cut back, 4 bases at V and 4 bases at J, with 13 bases in the middle. CDR3 sequence (DNA): TGTGCCAGCAGTTGGGGCGGGTGGGTCACTGAAGCTTTCTTT. Amino acids: CASSWGGWVTEAFF.

The chain links TRBV19 to TRBJ2-1; tentatively, D is TRBD1 or TRBD2 (7 bases each). CDR1 is LNHDA, CDR2 SQIVND, per germline (reference sequence). The germline V and J ends were trimmed by 5 bases and 8 bases, with 25 bases remaining between them. The CDR3 covers 17 residues. The CDR3 bases are TGTGCCAGTAGTTATATCTCAGGGGGAGGGCCTGTCGATGAGCAGTTCTTC. Translated, it gives CASSYISGGGPVDEQFF.

V is TRBV7-9 and J is TRBJ2-7; D is perhaps TRBD1 (6 bases). The V end lost 10 bases, the J end lost 3 bases, and 13 bases lay between the germline ends. The CDR3 consists of 12 residues. Germline V gives CDR1 SEHNR, CDR2 FQNEAQ (reference sequence). The CDR3 protein is CAIKAGDYEQYF. The CDR3 DNA follows: TGTGCCATCAAAGCAGGGGACTACGAGCAGTACTTC.

This clone was observed a single time. V and J are TRBV7-6 and TRBJ2-1; tentatively, D is TRBD2 (6 bases). The CDR3 contains 15 residues. Between the trimmed V and J ends, which lost 0 bases and 7 bases, there was a span of 13 bases. CDR1 and CDR2 (germline): SGHVS, FNYEAQ. This CDR3 is CASSLAGGFGNEQFF. In DNA form, the CDR3 reads TGTGCCAGCAGCTTAGCGGGAGGCTTTGGGAATGAGCAGTTCTTC.

The chain combines TRBV27 with TRBJ2-3; D might be TRBD2 (6 bases). The CDR3 length is 15 residues. Germline CDR1 is MNHEY and CDR2 is SMNVEV (reference sequence). The V end was cut by 8 bases, the J end by 2 bases, with 17 bases between. CDR3 DNA: TGTGCCAGCGGCACTTTGGGGGGAAACACAGATACGCAGTATTTT. Residues: CASGTLGGNTDTQYF.

This sequence joins TRBV29-1 and TRBJ1-1; tentatively, D is TRBD1 (6 bases). This CDR3 comprises 13 residues. Germline values: CDR1 SQVTM, CDR2 ANQGSEA. Trimming left V 8 bases short and J 3 bases short, with 16 bases between. CDR3 in DNA: TGCAGCATAAGGACGGGGGGCTACACTGAAGCTTTCTTT. This translates into CSIRTGGYTEAFF.

The chain carries TRBV7-9 and TRBJ1-3, with a weak D call TRBD1 (6 bases). The V end was cut by 1 base, the J end by 7 bases, with 14 bases between. This CDR3 comprises 15 residues. Germline V CDR1 and CDR2: SEHNR, FQNEAQ (reference sequence). The CDR3 coding sequence is TGTGCCAGCAGCTTAGGATTACAGGGAGGGAACACCATATATTTT. It translates to CASSLGLQGGNTIYF.

This clone was found once. The chain uses TRBV6-5 and TRBJ2-1, with 11 bases that match TRBD2. Germline V gene lookup returns CDR1 MNHEY and CDR2 SVGAGI. The CDR3 extends over 15 amino acids. Trimming removed 7 bases from V and 4 bases from J; junction bases left unmatched: 6. In DNA form, the CDR3 reads TGTGCCAGCACTCCGTTAGCGGGAGGGTACAATGAGCAGTTCTTC. As protein: CASTPLAGGYNEQFF.

Here the CDR3 DNA reads TGCAGCGTTGACGGGACAGGGGCCTTCCTGAGTAGCTCCTACAATGAGCAGTTCTTC. Residues: CSVDGTGAFLSSSYNEQFF. The genes are TRBV29-1 and TRBJ2-1; 10 positions agree with TRBD1. The V segment lost 3 bases and the J segment 0 bases; nucleotides outside the gene matches: 14. The CDR3 covers 19 residues. The germline V gene encodes CDR1 SQVTM and CDR2 ANQGSEA.

This clone was detected only once. This chain connects TRBV5-1 to TRBJ2-7; D remains unclear. Deletions cut 0 bases from V and 2 bases from J, with 3 bases between. Per the germline V gene, CDR1 is SGHRS and CDR2 is YFSETQ. The CDR3 has 12 residues. The CDR3 DNA is TGCGCCAGCAGCTTGGACACCTACGAGCAGTACTTC. This translates into CASSLDTYEQYF.

In DNA form, the CDR3 reads TGTGCCAGCAGCTTGGGGGTACTGGATGGCTACACCTTC. Encoded protein: CASSLGVLDGYTF. This rearrangement joins TRBV5-8 to TRBJ1-2; no firm D call. The germline V and J ends were trimmed by 0 bases and 6 bases, with 9 bases remaining between them. The CDR3 sequence is 13 residues long. Germline CDR1 reads SGHTS; CDR2 reads YDEGEE.

The rearrangement uses TRBV4-1 and TRBJ2-7; 8 positions agree with TRBD2. The V segment lost 4 bases and the J segment 0 bases; nucleotides outside the gene matches: 11. Germline values: CDR1 MGHRA, CDR2 YSYEKL. This CDR3 comprises 17 residues. CDR3 amino acids: CASSLHRGGPISYEQYF. CDR3 bases: TGCGCCAGCAGCCTCCACCGGGGGGGCCCCATCTCCTACGAGCAGTACTTC.

This clone was seen a few times. The chain links TRBV5-1 to TRBJ2-1; TRBD2 aligns across 7 bases. CDR1 and CDR2 from the germline V gene are SGHRS and YFSETQ. J was trimmed by 6 bases and V by 0 bases; bases with no gene match: 6. CDR3 length: 15 residues. CDR3 sequence: CASSLEASGVNEQFF. CDR3 nucleotide sequence: TGCGCCAGCAGCTTGGAGGCTAGCGGAGTCAATGAGCAGTTCTTC.

On this clone: Germline and junction disagree at one end, which may indicate a read error. V and J are TRBV7-7 and TRBJ2-2; unclear D gene. CDR1 is SSHAT and CDR2 is FNYEAQ in the germline V gene (reference sequence). This CDR3 has 11 amino acids. The CDR3 sequence is CASSPGGELFF. The CDR3 DNA reads TGTGCTAGCAGCCCAGGCGGGGAGCTGTTTTTT.

The genes are TRBV2 and TRBJ2-7; D uncertain. V was cut by 7 bases and J by 5 bases, with 24 bases left in between. The V gene's germline CDR1 is SNHLY and CDR2 FYNNEI. This CDR3 contains 16 residues. In DNA, the CDR3 is TGTGCCAGCACCCCAAACTGGGGTCGACAAATGCACGAGCAGTACTTC. Amino acids: CASTPNWGRQMHEQYF.

The chain joins TRBV7-9 to TRBJ2-2, with D possibly being TRBD1 (6 bases). Germline V gene sequence: CDR1 SEHNR, CDR2 FQNEAQ (reference sequence). V shed 8 bases and J shed 4 bases, with 26 bases lying between them. The CDR3 runs to 18 residues. The DNA of the CDR3 is TGTGCCAGCCCCCATTTATTGGGGGCTATTCTTAGCACCGGGGAGCTGTTTTTT. Translated: CASPHLLGAILSTGELFF.

This clone was counted a single time. The chain couples TRBV27 to TRBJ2-1, with 7 bases that match TRBD2. Germline assignment: CDR1 MNHEY and CDR2 SMNVEV (reference sequence). Losses at the gene ends were 3 bases for V and 7 bases for J; bases not matched to a gene: 12. The CDR3 totals 16 residues. The CDR3 DNA sequence: TGTGCCAGCAGTTTCCTCCCTTTGACTAGCATGAATGAGCAGTTCTTC. Its protein is CASSFLPLTSMNEQFF.

The chain carries TRBV9 and TRBJ2-2, with TRBD2 matching over 13 bases. The CDR3 covers 16 residues. Unmatched junction bases numbered 3, after V lost 0 bases and J lost 7 bases. Per germline, CDR1 SGDLS and CDR2 YYNGEE. The CDR3 bases are TGTGCCAGCAGCGTAGGGACTAGCGGGAGTAGCGGGGAGCTGTTTTTT. It specifies CASSVGTSGSSGELFF.

The V call is TRBV6-5, the J call TRBJ1-1; D gene unclear. CDR1 is MNHEY, CDR2 SVGAGI, per germline. The CDR3 sequence is 13 residues long. Trimming took 6 bases from V and 1 from J, leaving 9 bases between them. CDR3 protein: CASRRAANTEAFF. CDR3 sequence (DNA): TGTGCCAGCAGACGAGCGGCGAACACTGAAGCTTTCTTT.

This rearrangement joins TRBV4-1 to TRBJ2-1, with a weak D call TRBD2 (6 bases). V dropped 2 bases and J dropped 2 bases, with 13 bases sitting between them. Germline CDR1 is MGHRA and CDR2 is YSYEKL. The CDR3 spans 16 residues. The CDR3 nucleotides are TGCGCCAGCAGCCAATATGGCGGGAATACCTACAATGAGCAGTTCTTC. It translates to CASSQYGGNTYNEQFF.

The chain recombines TRBV7-9 with TRBJ2-3; D uncertain. V was pared by 5 bases and J by 1 base, with 19 bases between. The germline CDR1 and CDR2 sequences are SEHNR and FQNEAQ (reference sequence). The CDR3 totals 17 residues. CDR3: CASSQDQPPYRTDTQYF. CDR3 nucleotides: TGTGCCAGCAGCCAGGATCAGCCGCCGTATCGCACAGATACGCAGTATTTT.

V gene TRBV9 combines with J gene TRBJ2-7, with 9 bases fitting TRBD1. This CDR3 comprises 14 residues. Unmatched junction bases numbered 3, after V lost 3 bases and J lost 2 bases. Germline V CDR1 and CDR2: SGDLS, YYNGEE. The DNA for the CDR3 is TGTGCCAGCAGCGCCACAGGGGGCGCCTACGAGCAGTACTTC. Protein: CASSATGGAYEQYF. The full variable domain, its missing parts supplied by reference TRBV9 and TRBJ2-7, is DSGVTQTPKHLITATGQRVTLRCSPRSGDLSVYWYQQSLDQGLQFLIQYYNGEERAKGNILERFSAQQFPDLHSELNLSSLELGDSALYFCASSATGGAYEQYFGPGTRLTVT.

The J gene is TRBJ2-5, the V gene TRBV10-3; D possibly corresponds to TRBD2 (5 bases). The CDR3 runs to 15 residues. Per germline, CDR1 ENHRY and CDR2 SYGVKD. The V and J ends lost 0 bases and 5 bases respectively, with 13 bases between them. The CDR3 region has the DNA TGTGCCATCAGTGAGTCGAAACTCCGGAGGGAGACCCAGTACTTC. Amino acid sequence: CAISESKLRRETQYF.

The J gene is TRBJ1-1, the V gene TRBV5-5; D ambiguous. The ends were cut back, 0 bases at V and 5 bases at J, with 8 bases in the middle. The CDR3 is 13 residues long. Germline CDR1 and CDR2: SGHKS and YYEKEE (reference sequence). CDR3 sequence (DNA): TGTGCCAGCAGCTTGGGTTGGGGTACTGAAGCTTTCTTT. Amino acids: CASSLGWGTEAFF.

The chain joins TRBV10-1 to TRBJ2-7; no definite D call. This CDR3 contains 14 residues. V lost 8 bases, J lost 0 bases, and 14 bases lay in between. Germline V gene lookup returns CDR1 WNHNN and CDR2 SYGVQD (reference sequence). The CDR3 nucleotides are TGCGCCAGCGCCCCCGCAGGAAGCTCCTACGAGCAGTACTTC. This codes for CASAPAGSSYEQYF.

The CDR3 DNA reads as TGTGCCAGCAGCCCTTTGGGGGAAGCGGGAGATTCCTACGAGCAGTACTTC. It is translated as CASSPLGEAGDSYEQYF. The chain combines TRBV9 with TRBJ2-7; TRBD2 matches 8 bases. The CDR3 sequence is 17 residues long. The germline V gene encodes CDR1 SGDLS and CDR2 YYNGEE. The V gene end was trimmed by 4 bases and the J gene end by 1 base; junction bases not matched to a gene: 13.

The DNA for the CDR3 is TGTGCCAGCATGAGGGGTTACACGGGCACCGGGGAGCTGTTTTTT. It translates to CASMRGYTGTGELFF. The V and J genes are TRBV2 and TRBJ2-2; D may match TRBD1 or TRBD2 (5 bases each). Trimming shortened V by 7 bases and J by 4 bases, and 16 bases separated the two germline ends. The germline V gene encodes CDR1 SNHLY and CDR2 FYNNEI. This CDR3 comprises 15 residues.

The rearrangement uses TRBV25-1 and TRBJ2-1; D remains unclear. CDR3 size: 14 residues. V lost 3 bases and J lost 3, with 9 bases in between. Germline CDR1 MGHDK, CDR2 SYGVNS. The CDR3 region is CASSDLGNYNEQFF. The CDR3 DNA follows: TGTGCCAGCAGTGATCTTGGGAACTACAATGAGCAGTTCTTC.